The present TCR beta chain was sequenced within a study of CD8+CD57+ T cells in acquired aplastic anemia (dated by TCRdb to between 2018 and 2020). Regarding the study in general: DNA extracted from sorted CD4+ and CD8+ cells had a mean of roughly 3.4 ug, with a range of roughly 0.18 to 27.4 ug. For healthy donor samples, the average read count was about 10 million for CD4+ cells and 11 million to 14 million for CD8+ cells. What the research found in general, with its limitations: No significant difference in CD8+ Simpson's diversity was found between patients and healthy controls (P=0.060). About 28 CD8+ CDR3 sequences were found in both patients and controls but appeared to be highly expressed in patients and within the immunodominant clones of the patients.

In the germline V gene, CDR1 corresponds to SGHTA and CDR2 to FQGNSA. The CDR3 goes from the cysteine to the phenylalanine over 13 residues. The kept DNA is CDR3 alone, 39 bases in frame from the first base. Trimming removed 5 bases from V and 2 bases from J, leaving 10 bases between the germline ends. In the case of this clonotype: Its specific antigen is unknown. No base quality information exists; no much larger clone differs at one position.

The study deep-sequenced TCR repertoires of sorted CD4+ and CD8+ blood T cells from severe aplastic anemia patients and healthy subjects. Ficoll-Paque density gradient centrifugation was used to isolate peripheral blood mononuclear cells. Before DNA extraction, CD4+ and CD8+ T cells were sorted with FACS or magnetic beads. Profiling of TCR beta VDJ combinations and CDR3 sequences used genomic DNA as the template. An Illumina HiSeq 2000 was used for TCR repertoire sequencing. From the authors' description of their analysis: Repertoire assessment relied on Simpson's diversity index, CDR3 size and DJ length profiles, and TRBV/TRBJ rearrangement plots. The most abundant DNA sequence in the deep sequencing data was taken as the immunodominant clone. CDR3 amino acid sequences were checked for sharing between subjects and were compared against published repertoires and the VDJdb database. The raw public data were reprocessed by TCRdb itself: fastp quality trimming at Q25, MiXCR clonotype calling, in-frame beta chains only. Each record represents a unique CDR3 protein, reported with the most common genes and DNA among its rows. The V and J calls come from TCRdb's annotation, not from the publication. For this sample there are around 33,000 distinct CDR3 sequences; about 77% appear just once. The ten largest make up about 20% of the sample.

The sample consisted of sorted CD4+, CD8+, or CD8+CD57+ T cells (not recorded which) from PBMCs. The V gene is TRBV7-2 and the J gene is TRBJ2-7; the D gene is unclear. This clonotype was sampled from a human donor in good health, serving as a control. The DNA sequence follows: TGTGCCAGCAGCCGTGTCGAGACCTACGAGCAGTACTTC. Protein translation: CASSRVETYEQYF.